A few counts support the clone carrying this T cell receptor (beta chain). Its antigen is not known. Germline V gene data show CDR1 as SGDLS and CDR2 as YYNGEE. This CDR3 is 17 amino acids long. V lost 3 bases to trimming and J lost 0 bases, with 13 bases between them. The record originates from a study of regulatory T cells in long-lasting Graves disease. Study-level findings and limits: Clonotypes that were public and shared totalled around 2,700 in persistent patients versus over 800 in new patients.

Arm-PCR of CDR3 regions and iRepertoire HTBI primers were used to build TCR beta libraries. The authors' processing: Some 57 TRBV and roughly 15 TRBJ segments were identified across samples. MiXCR, run by TCRdb on the multiplex PCR reads, gives a single entry per CDR3 protein. What appears here as the V and J calls and clone size reflects TCRdb's work, not the paper's. Counted here are 400,000 to 500,000 distinct CDR3 sequences, just under 15% occurring once; the ten biggest clones make up around 15%. Time point denoted: newly diagnosed GD, antithyroid drugs for less than 3 months. RNA from PBMCs was the source of the TCR library. This same sample was also taken into another study, of T cells in Graves' hyperthyroidism and ophthalmopathy. That work contributes: When the TCR CDR3 underwent first-round RT-PCR, the HTBI primer set was used. Ophthalmopathy was identified by the model a median roughly 6.5 months ahead of onset.

The clonotype originates from a woman between 25 and 40 years old with Graves disease. The chain couples TRBV9 to TRBJ1-6; tentative D call: TRBD1 (6 bases). Here the sequenced sample was peripheral blood mononuclear cells (PBMCs), taken at new diagnosis, from a patient treated with antithyroid drugs. The CDR3 loop reads CASSAGQISSYNSPLHF. The CDR3 bases are TGTGCCAGCAGCGCAGGACAGATCAGCTCCTATAATTCACCCCTCCACTTT.